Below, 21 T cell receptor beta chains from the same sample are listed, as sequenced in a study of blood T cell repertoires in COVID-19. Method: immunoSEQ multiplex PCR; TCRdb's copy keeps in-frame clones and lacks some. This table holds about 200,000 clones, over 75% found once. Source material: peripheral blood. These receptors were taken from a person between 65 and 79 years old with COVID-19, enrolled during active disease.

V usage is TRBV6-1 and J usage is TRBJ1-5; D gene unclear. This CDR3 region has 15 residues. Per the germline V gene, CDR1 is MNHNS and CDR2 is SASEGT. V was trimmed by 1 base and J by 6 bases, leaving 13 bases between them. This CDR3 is CASSEGQVNIQPQHF. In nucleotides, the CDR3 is TGTGCCAGCAGTGAAGGGCAGGTTAATATTCAGCCCCAGCATTTT.

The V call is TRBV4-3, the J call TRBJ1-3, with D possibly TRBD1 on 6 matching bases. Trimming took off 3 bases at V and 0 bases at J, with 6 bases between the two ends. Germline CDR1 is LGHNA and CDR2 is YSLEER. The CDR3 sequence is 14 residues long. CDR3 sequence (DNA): TGCGCCAGCAGCCAGACAGGCTCTGGAAACACCATATATTTT. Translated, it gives CASSQTGSGNTIYF.

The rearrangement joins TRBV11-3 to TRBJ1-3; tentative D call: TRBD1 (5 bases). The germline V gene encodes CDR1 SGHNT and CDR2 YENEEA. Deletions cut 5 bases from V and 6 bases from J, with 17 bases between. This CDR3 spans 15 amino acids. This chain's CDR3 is CASSMRSQGTNTIYF. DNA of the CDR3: TGTGCCAGCAGCATGCGGTCGCAGGGAACAAACACCATATATTTT.

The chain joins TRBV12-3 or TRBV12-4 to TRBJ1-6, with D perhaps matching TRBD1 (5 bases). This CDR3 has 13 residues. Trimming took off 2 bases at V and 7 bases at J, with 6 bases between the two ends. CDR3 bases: TGTGCCAGCAGTTTATACAGGAATTCACCCCTCCACTTT. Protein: CASSLYRNSPLHF.

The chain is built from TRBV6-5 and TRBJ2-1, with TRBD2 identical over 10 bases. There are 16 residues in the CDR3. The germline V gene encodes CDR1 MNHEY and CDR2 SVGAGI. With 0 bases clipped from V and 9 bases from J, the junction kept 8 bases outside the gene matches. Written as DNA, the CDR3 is TGTGCCAGCAGTTACTCGAGCAGCGGGAGGGCCCGTGAGCAGTTCTTC. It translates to CASSYSSSGRAREQFF.

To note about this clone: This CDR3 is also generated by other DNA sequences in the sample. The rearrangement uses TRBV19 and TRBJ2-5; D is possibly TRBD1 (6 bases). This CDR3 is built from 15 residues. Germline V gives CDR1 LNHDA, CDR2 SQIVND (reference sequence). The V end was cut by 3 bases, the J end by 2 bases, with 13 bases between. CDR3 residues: CASSINRERQETQYF. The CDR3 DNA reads TGTGCCAGTAGTATTAACAGGGAGAGACAAGAGACCCAGTACTTC.

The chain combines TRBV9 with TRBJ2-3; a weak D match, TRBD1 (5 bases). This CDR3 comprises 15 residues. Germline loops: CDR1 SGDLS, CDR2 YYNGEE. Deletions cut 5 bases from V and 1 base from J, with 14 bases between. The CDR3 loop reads CASSPSGARTDTQYF. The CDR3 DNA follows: TGTGCCAGCAGTCCTAGTGGGGCCCGCACAGATACGCAGTATTTT.

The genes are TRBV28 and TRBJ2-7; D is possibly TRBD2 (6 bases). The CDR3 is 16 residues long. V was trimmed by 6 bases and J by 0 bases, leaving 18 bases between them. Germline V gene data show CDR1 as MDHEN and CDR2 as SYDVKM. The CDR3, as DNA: TGTGCCAGCAGCTTCGCGATCGGGACTGTCTCCTACGAGCAGTACTTC. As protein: CASSFAIGTVSYEQYF.

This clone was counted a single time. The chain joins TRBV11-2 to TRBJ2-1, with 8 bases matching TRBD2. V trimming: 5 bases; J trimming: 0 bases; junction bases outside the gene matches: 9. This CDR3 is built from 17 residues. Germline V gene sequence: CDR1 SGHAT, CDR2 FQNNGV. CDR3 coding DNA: TGTGCCAGCAGCCCCCCGACTAGCGCTGCCTCCTACAATGAGCAGTTCTTC. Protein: CASSPPTSAASYNEQFF.

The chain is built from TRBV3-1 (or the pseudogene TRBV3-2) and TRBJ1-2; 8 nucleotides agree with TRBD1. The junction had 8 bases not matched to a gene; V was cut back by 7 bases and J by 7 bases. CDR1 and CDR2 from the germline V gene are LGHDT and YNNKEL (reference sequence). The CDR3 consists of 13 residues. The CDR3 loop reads CASNPGGGSGYTF. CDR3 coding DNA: TGTGCCAGCAACCCAGGGGGCGGGAGTGGCTACACCTTC.

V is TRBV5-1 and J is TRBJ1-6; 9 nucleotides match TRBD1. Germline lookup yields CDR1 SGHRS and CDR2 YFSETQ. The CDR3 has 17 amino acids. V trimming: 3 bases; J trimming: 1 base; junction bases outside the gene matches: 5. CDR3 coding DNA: TGCGCCAGCAGCTCCGGACAGGGGCGGTCCTATAATTCACCCCTCCACTTT. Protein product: CASSSGQGRSYNSPLHF. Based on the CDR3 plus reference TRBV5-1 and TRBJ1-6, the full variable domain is KAGVTQTPRYLIKTRGQQVTLSCSPISGHRSVSWYQQTPGQGLQFLFEYFSETQRNKGNFPGRFSGRQFSNSRSEMNVSTLELGDSALYLCASSSGQGRSYNSPLHFGNGTRLTVT.

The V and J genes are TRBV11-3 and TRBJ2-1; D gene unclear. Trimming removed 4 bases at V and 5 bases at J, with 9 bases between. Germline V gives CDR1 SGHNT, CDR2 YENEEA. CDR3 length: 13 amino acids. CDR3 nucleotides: TGTGCCAGCAGCTCACGAACGGACAATGAGCAGTTCTTC. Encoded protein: CASSSRTDNEQFF.

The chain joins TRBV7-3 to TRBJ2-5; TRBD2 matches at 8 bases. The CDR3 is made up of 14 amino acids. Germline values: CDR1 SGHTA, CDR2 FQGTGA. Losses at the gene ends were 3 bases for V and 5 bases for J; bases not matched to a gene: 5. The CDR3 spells CASSLAGGVETQYF. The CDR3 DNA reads TGTGCCAGCAGCTTGGCGGGAGGTGTGGAGACCCAGTACTTC.

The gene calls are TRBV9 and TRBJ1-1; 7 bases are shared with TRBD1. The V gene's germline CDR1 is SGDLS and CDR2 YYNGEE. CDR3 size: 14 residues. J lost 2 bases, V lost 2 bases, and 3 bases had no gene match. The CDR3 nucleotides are TGTGCCAGCAGCGTTACAGGGGCTAACACTGAAGCTTTCTTT. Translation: CASSVTGANTEAFF. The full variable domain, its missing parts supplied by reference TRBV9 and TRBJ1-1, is DSGVTQTPKHLITATGQRVTLRCSPRSGDLSVYWYQQSLDQGLQFLIQYYNGEERAKGNILERFSAQQFPDLHSELNLSSLELGDSALYFCASSVTGANTEAFFGQGTRLTVV.

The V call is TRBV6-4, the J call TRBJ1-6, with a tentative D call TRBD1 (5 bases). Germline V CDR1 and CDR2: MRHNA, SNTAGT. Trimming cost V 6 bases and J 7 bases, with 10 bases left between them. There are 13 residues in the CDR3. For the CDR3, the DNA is TGTGCCAGCAGGGTCGGGGGAAATTCACCCCTCCACTTT. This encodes CASRVGGNSPLHF.

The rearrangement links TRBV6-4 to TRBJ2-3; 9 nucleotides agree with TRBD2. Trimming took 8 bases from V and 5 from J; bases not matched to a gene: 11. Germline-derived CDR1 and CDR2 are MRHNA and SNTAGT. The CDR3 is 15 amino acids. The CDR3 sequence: CASLRSGGPEDTQYF. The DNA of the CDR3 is TGTGCCAGCCTAAGGAGCGGGGGGCCGGAAGATACGCAGTATTTT.

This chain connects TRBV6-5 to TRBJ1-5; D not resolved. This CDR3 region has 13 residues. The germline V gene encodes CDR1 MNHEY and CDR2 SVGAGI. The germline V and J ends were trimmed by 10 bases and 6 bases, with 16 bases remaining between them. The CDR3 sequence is CATNSQVGQPQHF. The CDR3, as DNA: TGTGCCACGAATAGTCAGGTTGGTCAGCCCCAGCATTTT.

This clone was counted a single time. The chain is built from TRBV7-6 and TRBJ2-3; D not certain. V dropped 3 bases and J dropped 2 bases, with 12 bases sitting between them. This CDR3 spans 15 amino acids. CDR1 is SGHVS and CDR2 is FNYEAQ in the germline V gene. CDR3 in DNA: TGTGCCAGCAGCTTGAGCCCACGATACACAGATACGCAGTATTTT. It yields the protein CASSLSPRYTDTQYF.

The CDR3 coding sequence is TGTGCCAGCAGCCGCTCCGGGACAGGGGGATCACCCCTCCACTTT. This encodes CASSRSGTGGSPLHF. The gene calls are TRBV5-5 and TRBJ1-6; TRBD1 matches 11 bases. Germline-derived CDR1 and CDR2 are SGHKS and YYEKEE (reference sequence). Losses at the gene ends were 4 bases for V and 10 bases for J; bases not matched to a gene: 7. This CDR3 has 15 residues.

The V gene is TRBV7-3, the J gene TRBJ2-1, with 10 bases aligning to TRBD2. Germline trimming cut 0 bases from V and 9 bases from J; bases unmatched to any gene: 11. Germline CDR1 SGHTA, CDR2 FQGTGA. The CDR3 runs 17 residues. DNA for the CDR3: TGTGCCAGCAGCTTAACAGTTCCCAGCGGGGGGGCCCGTGAGCAGTTCTTC. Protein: CASSLTVPSGGAREQFF.

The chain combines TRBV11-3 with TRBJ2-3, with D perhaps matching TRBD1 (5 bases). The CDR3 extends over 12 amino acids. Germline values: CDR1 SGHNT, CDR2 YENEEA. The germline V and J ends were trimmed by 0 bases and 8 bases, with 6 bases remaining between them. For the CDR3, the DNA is TGTGCCAGCAGCTTAGATCAGGGTACGCAGTATTTT. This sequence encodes CASSLDQGTQYF.